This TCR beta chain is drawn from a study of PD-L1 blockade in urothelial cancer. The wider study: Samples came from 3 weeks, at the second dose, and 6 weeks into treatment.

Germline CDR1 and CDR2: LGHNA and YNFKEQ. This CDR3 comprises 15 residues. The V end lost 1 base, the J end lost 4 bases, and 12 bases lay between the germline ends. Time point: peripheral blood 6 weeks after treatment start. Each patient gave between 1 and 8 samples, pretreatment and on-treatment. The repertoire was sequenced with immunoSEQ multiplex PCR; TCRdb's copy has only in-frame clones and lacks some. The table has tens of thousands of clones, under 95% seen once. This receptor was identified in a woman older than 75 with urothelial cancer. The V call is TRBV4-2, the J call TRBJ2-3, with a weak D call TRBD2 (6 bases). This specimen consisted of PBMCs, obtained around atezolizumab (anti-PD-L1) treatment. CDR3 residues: CASSQVGGNADTQYF. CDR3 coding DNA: TGTGCCAGCAGCCAAGTGGGCGGGAACGCAGATACGCAGTATTTT.